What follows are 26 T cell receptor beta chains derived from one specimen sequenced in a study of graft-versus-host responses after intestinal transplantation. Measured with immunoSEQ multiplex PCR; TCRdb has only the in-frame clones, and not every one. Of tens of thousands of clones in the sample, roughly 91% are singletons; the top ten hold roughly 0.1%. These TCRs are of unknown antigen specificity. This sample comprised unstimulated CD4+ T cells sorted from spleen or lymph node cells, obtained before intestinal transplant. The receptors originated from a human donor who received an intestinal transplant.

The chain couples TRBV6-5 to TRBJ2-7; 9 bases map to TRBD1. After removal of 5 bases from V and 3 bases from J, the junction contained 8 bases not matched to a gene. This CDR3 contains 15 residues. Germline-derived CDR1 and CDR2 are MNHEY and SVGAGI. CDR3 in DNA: TGTGCCAGCAGTAAGACAGGGGGGTTCTACTACGAGCAGTACTTC. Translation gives CASSKTGGFYYEQYF.

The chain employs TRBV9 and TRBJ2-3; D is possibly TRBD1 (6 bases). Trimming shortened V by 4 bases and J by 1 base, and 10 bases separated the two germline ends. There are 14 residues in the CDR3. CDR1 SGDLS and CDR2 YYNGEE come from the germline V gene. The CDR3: CASSKGQGTDTQYF. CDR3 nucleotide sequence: TGTGCCAGCAGCAAGGGACAAGGCACAGATACGCAGTATTTT.

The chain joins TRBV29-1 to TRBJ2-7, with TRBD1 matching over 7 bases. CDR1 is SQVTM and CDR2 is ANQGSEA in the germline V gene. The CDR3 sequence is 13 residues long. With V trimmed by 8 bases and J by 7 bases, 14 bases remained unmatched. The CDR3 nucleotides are TGCAGCTTCCGACAGGGACCCCCTAGGGAGCAGTACTTC. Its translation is CSFRQGPPREQYF.

CDR3 nucleotides: TGTGCCAGCAGCTTTGGACAGGGGAACACTGAAGCTTTCTTT. It is translated as CASSFGQGNTEAFF. The V gene is TRBV7-6, the J gene TRBJ1-1, with TRBD1 matching 8 bases. The CDR3 loop spans 14 amino acids. The germline CDR1 and CDR2 sequences are SGHVS and FNYEAQ. V gave up 3 bases and J gave up 1 base; unmatched junction bases: 1. The variable domain in full, with the rest retrieved from reference TRBV7-6 and TRBJ1-1, is GAGVSQSPRYKVTKRGQDVALRCDPISGHVSLYWYRQALGQGPEFLTYFNYEAQQDKSGLPNDRFSAERPEGSISTLTIQRTEQRDSAMYRCASSFGQGNTEAFFGQGTRLTVV.

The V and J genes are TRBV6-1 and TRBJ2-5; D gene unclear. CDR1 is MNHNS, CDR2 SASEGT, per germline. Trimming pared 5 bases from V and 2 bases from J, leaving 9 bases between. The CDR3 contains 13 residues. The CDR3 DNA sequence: TGTGCCAGCAGTCAAACAAGACAAGAGACCCAGTACTTC. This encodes CASSQTRQETQYF.

The CDR3 DNA is TGTGCCAGCAGCTTAGGGCCGGGTGGCTCTGGAAACACCATATATTTT. As protein: CASSLGPGGSGNTIYF. The V call is TRBV7-2, the J call TRBJ1-3; D is unresolved. Germline V gives CDR1 SGHTA, CDR2 FQGNSA. The CDR3 is made up of 16 amino acids. Trimming took 1 base from V and 0 from J, leaving 10 bases between them.

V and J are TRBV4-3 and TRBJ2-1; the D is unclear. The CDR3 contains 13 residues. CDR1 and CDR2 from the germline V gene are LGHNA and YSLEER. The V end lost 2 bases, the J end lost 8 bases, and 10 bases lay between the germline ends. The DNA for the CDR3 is TGCGCCAGCAGCCAAAAATCTTTTCATGAGCAGTTCTTC. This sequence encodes CASSQKSFHEQFF.

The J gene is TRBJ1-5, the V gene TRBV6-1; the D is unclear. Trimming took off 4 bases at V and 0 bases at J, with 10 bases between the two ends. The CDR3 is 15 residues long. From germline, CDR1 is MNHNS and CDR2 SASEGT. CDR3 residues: CASSALTASNQPQHF. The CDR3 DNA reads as TGTGCCAGCAGTGCACTTACAGCTAGCAATCAGCCCCAGCATTTT.

CDR3 in DNA: TGTGCCTGGATAAGGACAAGGGGGCCTTATGGCTACACCTTC. Residues: CAWIRTRGPYGYTF. The V gene is TRBV30, the J gene TRBJ1-2; 7 bases fit TRBD1. Germline CDR1 GTSNPN, CDR2 SVGIG (reference sequence). The CDR3 contains 14 residues. V shed 4 bases and J 5 bases; nucleotides not matched to a gene: 10.

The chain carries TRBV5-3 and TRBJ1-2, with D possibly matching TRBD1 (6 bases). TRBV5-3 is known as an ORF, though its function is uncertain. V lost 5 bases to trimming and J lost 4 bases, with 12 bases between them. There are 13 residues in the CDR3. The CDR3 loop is CARRTGWGYGYTF. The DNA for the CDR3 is TGTGCCAGAAGAACAGGGTGGGGCTATGGCTACACCTTC.

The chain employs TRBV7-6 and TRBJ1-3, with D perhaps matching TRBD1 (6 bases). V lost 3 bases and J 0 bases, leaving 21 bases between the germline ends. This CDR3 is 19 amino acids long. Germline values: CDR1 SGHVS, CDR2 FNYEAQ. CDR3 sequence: CASSLNHRRGANSGNTIYF. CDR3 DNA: TGTGCCAGCAGCTTGAACCACAGACGGGGGGCAAACTCTGGAAACACCATATATTTT.

The CDR3 here is CASSARTGRVGTEAFF. In nucleotides, the CDR3 is TGTGCCAGTAGTGCCCGTACAGGGAGAGTGGGCACTGAAGCTTTCTTT. This chain connects TRBV19 to TRBJ1-1, with D possibly being TRBD1 (6 bases). Between the trimmed V and J ends, which lost 5 bases and 4 bases, there was a span of 20 bases. CDR1 is LNHDA, CDR2 SQIVND, per germline (reference sequence). The CDR3 sequence is 16 residues long. Complete variable domain (other parts from reference TRBV19 and TRBJ1-1): DGGITQSPKYLFRKEGQNVTLSCEQNLNHDAMYWYRQDPGQGLRLIYYSQIVNDFQKGDIAEGYSVSREKKESFPLTVTSAQKNPTAFYLCASSARTGRVGTEAFFGQGTRLTVV.

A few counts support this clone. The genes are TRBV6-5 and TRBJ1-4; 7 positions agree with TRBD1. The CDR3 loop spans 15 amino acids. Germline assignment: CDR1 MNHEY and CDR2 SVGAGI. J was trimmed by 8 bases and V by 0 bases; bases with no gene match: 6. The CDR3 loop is CASSYSTGSGEKLFF. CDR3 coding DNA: TGTGCCAGCAGTTACTCGACAGGGAGTGGAGAAAAACTGTTTTTT.

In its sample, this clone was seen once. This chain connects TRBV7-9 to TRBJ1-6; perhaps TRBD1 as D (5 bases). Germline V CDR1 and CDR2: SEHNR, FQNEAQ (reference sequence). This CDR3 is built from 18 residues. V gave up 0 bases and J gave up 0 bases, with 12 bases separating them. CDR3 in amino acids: CASSLAGPIGSYNSPLHF. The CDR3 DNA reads TGTGCCAGCAGCTTAGCGGGGCCCATCGGCTCCTATAATTCACCCCTCCACTTT.

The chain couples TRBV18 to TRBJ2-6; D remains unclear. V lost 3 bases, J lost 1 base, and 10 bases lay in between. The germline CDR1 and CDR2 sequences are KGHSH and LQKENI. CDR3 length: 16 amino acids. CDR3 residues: CASSPYVSSGANVLTF. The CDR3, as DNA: TGTGCCAGCTCACCTTATGTCTCGTCTGGGGCCAACGTCCTGACTTTC.

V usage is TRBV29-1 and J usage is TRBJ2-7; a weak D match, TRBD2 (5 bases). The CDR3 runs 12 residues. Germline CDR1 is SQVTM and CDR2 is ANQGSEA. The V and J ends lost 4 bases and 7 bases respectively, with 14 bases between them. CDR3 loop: CSVVKGTGEQYF. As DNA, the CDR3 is TGCAGCGTTGTGAAAGGTACGGGGGAGCAGTACTTC.

CDR3 region: CASSLGAPLSGNTIYF. In DNA form, the CDR3 reads TGTGCCAGCAGCCTAGGCGCTCCCCTCTCTGGAAACACCATATATTTT. The chain recombines TRBV5-8 with TRBJ1-3; D call uncertain. The CDR3 covers 16 residues. Germline V gives CDR1 SGHTS, CDR2 YDEGEE. Trimming left V 4 bases short and J 0 bases short, with 14 bases between.

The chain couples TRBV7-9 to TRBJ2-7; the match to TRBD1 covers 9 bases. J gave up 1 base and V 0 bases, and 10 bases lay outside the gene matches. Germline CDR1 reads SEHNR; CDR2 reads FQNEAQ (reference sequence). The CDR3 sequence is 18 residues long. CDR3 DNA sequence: TGTGCCAGCAGCTTAGCCGGTCAAGGACAGGGGAGATCCTACGAGCAGTACTTC. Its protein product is CASSLAGQGQGRSYEQYF.

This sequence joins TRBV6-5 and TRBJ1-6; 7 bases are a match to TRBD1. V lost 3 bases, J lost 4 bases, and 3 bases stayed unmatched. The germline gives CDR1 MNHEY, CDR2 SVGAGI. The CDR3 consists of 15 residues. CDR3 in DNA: TGTGCCAGCAGTTATGGGGACAGTTATAATTCACCCCTCCACTTT. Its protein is CASSYGDSYNSPLHF.

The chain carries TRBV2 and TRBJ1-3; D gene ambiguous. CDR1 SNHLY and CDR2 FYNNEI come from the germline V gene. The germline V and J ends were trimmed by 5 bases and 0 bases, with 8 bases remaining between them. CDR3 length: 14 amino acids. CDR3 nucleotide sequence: TGTGCCAGCAGTTCTCACTCCTCTGGAAACACCATATATTTT. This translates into CASSSHSSGNTIYF.

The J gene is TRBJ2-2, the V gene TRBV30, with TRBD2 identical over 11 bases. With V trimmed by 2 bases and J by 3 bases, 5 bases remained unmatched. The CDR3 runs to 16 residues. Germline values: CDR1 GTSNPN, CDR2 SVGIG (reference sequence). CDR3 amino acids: CAWSTLAGGHTGELFF. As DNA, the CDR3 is TGTGCCTGGAGTACCCTAGCGGGGGGTCACACCGGGGAGCTGTTTTTT.

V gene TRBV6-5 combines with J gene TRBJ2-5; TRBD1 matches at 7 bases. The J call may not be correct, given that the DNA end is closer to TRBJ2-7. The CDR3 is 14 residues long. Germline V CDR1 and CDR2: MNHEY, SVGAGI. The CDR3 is CASSYSPQGYEQYF. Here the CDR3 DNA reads TGTGCCAGCAGTTACAGCCCACAGGGGTACGAGCAGTACTTC.

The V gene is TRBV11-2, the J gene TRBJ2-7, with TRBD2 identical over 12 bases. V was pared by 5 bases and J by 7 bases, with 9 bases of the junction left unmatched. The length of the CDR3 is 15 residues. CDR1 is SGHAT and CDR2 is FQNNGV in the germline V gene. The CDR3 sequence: CASSPPSGGAGEQYF. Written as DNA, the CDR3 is TGTGCCAGCAGCCCCCCTAGCGGGGGGGCGGGGGAGCAGTACTTC.

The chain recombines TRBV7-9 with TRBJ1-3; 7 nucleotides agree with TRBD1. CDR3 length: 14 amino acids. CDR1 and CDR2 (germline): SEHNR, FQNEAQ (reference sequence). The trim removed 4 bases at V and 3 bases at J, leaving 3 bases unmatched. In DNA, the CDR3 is TGTGCCAGCAGCTCACCAGGGGGTGGAAACACCATATATTTT. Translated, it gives CASSSPGGGNTIYF.

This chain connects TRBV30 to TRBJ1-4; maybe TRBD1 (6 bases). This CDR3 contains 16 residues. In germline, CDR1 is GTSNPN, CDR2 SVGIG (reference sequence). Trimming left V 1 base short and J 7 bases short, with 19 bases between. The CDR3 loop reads CAWSAGGGQLGEKLFF. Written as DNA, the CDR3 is TGTGCCTGGAGTGCCGGGGGGGGGCAGCTCGGTGAAAAACTGTTTTTT.

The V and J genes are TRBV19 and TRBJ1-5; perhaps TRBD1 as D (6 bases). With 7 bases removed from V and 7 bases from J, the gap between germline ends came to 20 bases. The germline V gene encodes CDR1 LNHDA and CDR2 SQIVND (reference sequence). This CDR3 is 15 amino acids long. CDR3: CASKKMDSEGQPQHF. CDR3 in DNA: TGTGCCAGTAAAAAAATGGACAGTGAGGGGCAGCCCCAGCATTTT.